These 2 T cell receptor beta chains share one sample of origin, sequenced in a study of molecular identifiers for immune sequencing clone quantification. Using its own MiXCR run on the PCR reads, TCRdb lists one record per CDR3 protein. The sample contains tens of thousands of distinct CDR3 sequences, under 20% of which appear only once. The sequenced sample was naive CD8+ T cells from blood, with Jurkat cell RNA spiked in. Subset given: FACS-sorted CD8+CD4-CCR7+CD45RA+ naive T cells. These receptors all come from a human donor in good health. Some libraries in this study had Jurkat cell RNA spiked in.

In this sample, this clonotype turned up many times. The V call is TRBV18, the J call TRBJ2-3, with 9 bases matching TRBD2. The ends lost 5 bases at V and 3 bases at J; junction bases unmatched: 9. The germline CDR1 and CDR2 sequences are KGHSH and LQKENI. The CDR3 loop spans 16 amino acids. The CDR3 DNA reads as TGTGCCAGCTCAAGGGCTAGCGGGACCGAGACAGATACGCAGTATTTT. It encodes CASSRASGTETDTQYF. Full variable domain (remainder filled in from reference TRBV18 and TRBJ2-3): NAGVMQNPRHLVRRRGQEARLRCSPMKGHSHVYWYRQLPEEGLKFMVYLQKENIIDESGMPKERFSAEFPKEGPSILRIQQVVRGDSAAYFCASSRASGTETDTQYFGPGTRLTVL.

This clonotype was observed many times. One junction end does not reproduce the germline sequence, and a read error may be involved. The chain links TRBV7-8 to TRBJ1-2; D is undetermined. CDR3 size: 13 residues. Germline CDR1 is SGHVS and CDR2 is FQNEAQ. The CDR3, as DNA: TGTGCTAGCAGCTTAGTAGTTTACTATGGCTACACCTTC. It specifies CASSLVVYYGYTF.